These 8 T cell receptor beta chains were all obtained from the same sample, sequenced in a study of blood T cell repertoires in COVID-19. Method: immunoSEQ multiplex PCR; TCRdb's copy keeps in-frame clones and lacks some. The data hold over 110,000 clones, with 79% observed a single time. The source material was peripheral blood. The receptors originated from a man aged 55 to 70 with acute or convalescent COVID-19.

The chain employs TRBV11-2 and TRBJ2-3, with 10 bases identical to TRBD2. Losses at the gene ends were 0 bases for V and 1 base for J; bases not matched to a gene: 4. The V gene's germline CDR1 is SGHAT and CDR2 FQNNGV. The CDR3 spans 17 residues. For the CDR3, the DNA is TGTGCCAGCAGCTTAGATCCCCTAGCGGGGGGCACAGATACGCAGTATTTT. Translation: CASSLDPLAGGTDTQYF.

The chain couples TRBV6-5 to TRBJ1-4; D remains ambiguous. CDR1 and CDR2 from the germline V gene are MNHEY and SVGAGI. This CDR3 is 13 amino acids long. The V end lost 4 bases, the J end lost 3 bases, and 6 bases lay between the germline ends. In nucleotides, the CDR3 is TGTGCCAGCAGTTTCGGGGCTAATGAAAAACTGTTTTTT. Encoded protein: CASSFGANEKLFF.

This clone was counted a few times. This chain links TRBV2 with TRBJ2-2; 7 bases agree with TRBD1. Germline V CDR1 and CDR2: SNHLY, FYNNEI. Losses at the gene ends were 6 bases for V and 1 base for J; bases not matched to a gene: 5. This CDR3 region has 15 residues. The CDR3 reads CASSRDRVNTGELFF. The DNA for the CDR3 is TGTGCCAGCAGCAGAGACAGGGTGAACACCGGGGAGCTGTTTTTT.

The J gene is TRBJ2-3, the V gene TRBV27; D remains ambiguous. Germline V lookup: CDR1 MNHEY, CDR2 SMNVEV (reference sequence). V was cut by 2 bases and J by 2 bases, with 8 bases left in between. The CDR3 loop spans 14 amino acids. Here the CDR3 reads CASSLGWATDTQYF. CDR3 coding DNA: TGTGCCAGCAGTTTAGGGTGGGCCACAGATACGCAGTATTTT.

The J gene is TRBJ2-1, the V gene TRBV6-1; D is perhaps TRBD2 (5 bases). Germline V gene sequence: CDR1 MNHNS, CDR2 SASEGT. This CDR3 has 15 amino acids. Trimming removed 2 bases at V and 2 bases at J, with 10 bases between. For the CDR3, the DNA is TGTGCCAGCAGTGAAAGGAGAGGGCCCTACAATGAGCAGTTCTTC. Translated: CASSERRGPYNEQFF.

The chain is built from TRBV7-9 and TRBJ1-6, with D unclear. The CDR3 runs to 12 residues. Trimming removed 6 bases at V and 7 bases at J, with 7 bases between. Germline V gene data show CDR1 as SEHNR and CDR2 as FQNEAQ (reference sequence). CDR3 amino acids: CASRGSNSPLHF. CDR3 nucleotide sequence: TGTGCCAGCAGGGGCTCGAATTCACCCCTCCACTTT.

The V call is TRBV18, the J call TRBJ1-2, with 9 bases that match TRBD1. The CDR3 runs to 14 residues. The germline V gene encodes CDR1 KGHSH and CDR2 LQKENI. Trimming at V came to 3 bases and at J to 4 bases, leaving 3 bases not matched to a gene. This chain's CDR3 is CASSPTGGGYGYTF. The CDR3 bases are TGTGCCAGCTCACCCACAGGGGGCGGCTATGGCTACACCTTC.

The V gene is TRBV7-3, the J gene TRBJ2-7; no clear D gene. Germline CDR1 and CDR2: SGHTA and FQGTGA. V lost 0 bases and J lost 0, with 6 bases in between. The CDR3 contains 14 residues. CDR3 protein: CASSLTGSSYEQYF. The CDR3 DNA is TGTGCCAGCAGCTTAACGGGCAGCTCCTACGAGCAGTACTTC.